Presented here are 12 T cell receptor beta chains from one specimen sequenced in a study of T-cell reconstitution after alpha-beta-depleted transplantation in children. A TCRbeta library incorporating unique molecular identifiers was prepared. One entry per CDR3 protein, called by TCRdb with MiXCR from the PCR reads. Of about 610,000 distinct CDR3 sequences in the sample, over 20% were seen once. The material was PBMCs, obtained before TCRalphabeta/CD19-depleted stem cell transplant. The receptors were gathered from a boy younger than two with Wiskott-Aldrich syndrome, due to receive a stem cell transplant.

This clonotype occurred a few times. The CDR3 DNA sequence: TGTGCCAGCAGTTCTTCAGGGTCCAATCAGCCCCAGCATTTT. Protein: CASSSSGSNQPQHF. The chain employs TRBV28 and TRBJ1-5; tentative D call: TRBD1 (5 bases). The V and J ends lost 4 bases and 3 bases respectively, with 10 bases between them. The germline gives CDR1 MDHEN, CDR2 SYDVKM. The CDR3 is 14 residues long.

The chain combines TRBV5-1 with TRBJ2-1, with D uncertain. Germline V gives CDR1 SGHRS, CDR2 YFSETQ. The length of the CDR3 is 17 residues. Trimming took 1 base from V and 0 from J, leaving 14 bases between them. The chain's CDR3 is CASSLLIASGSYNEQFF. The CDR3, as DNA: TGCGCCAGCAGCTTGCTCATTGCCTCAGGCTCCTACAATGAGCAGTTCTTC. Full variable domain (outside the CDR3, taken from reference TRBV5-1 and TRBJ2-1): KAGVTQTPRYLIKTRGQQVTLSCSPISGHRSVSWYQQTPGQGLQFLFEYFSETQRNKGNFPGRFSGRQFSNSRSEMNVSTLELGDSALYLCASSLLIASGSYNEQFFGPGTRLTVL.

The chain recombines TRBV6-5 with TRBJ2-7; 10 bases agree with TRBD2. J gave up 4 bases and V 4 bases, and 7 bases lay outside the gene matches. Germline-derived CDR1 and CDR2 are MNHEY and SVGAGI. The CDR3 is 15 residues long. In DNA form, the CDR3 reads TGTGCCAGCAGTTCACCGGGACTAGCGAATTACGAGCAGTACTTC. It codes for CASSSPGLANYEQYF.

The chain employs TRBV5-1 and TRBJ2-5; 11 positions agree with TRBD2. This CDR3 has 16 amino acids. J was trimmed by 5 bases and V by 4 bases; bases with no gene match: 10. CDR1 SGHRS and CDR2 YFSETQ come from the germline V gene. CDR3 sequence reads: CASSSLAGGVVETQYF. CDR3 coding DNA: TGCGCCAGCAGCAGTTTAGCGGGAGGGGTTGTGGAGACCCAGTACTTC.

This chain links TRBV20-1 with TRBJ2-1, with 13 bases identical to TRBD2. V gave up 5 bases and J gave up 5 bases; unmatched junction bases: 9. This CDR3 is built from 16 residues. In germline, CDR1 is DFQATT, CDR2 SNEGSKA (reference sequence). CDR3 sequence: CSAANPGTSGNNEQFF. DNA for the CDR3: TGCAGTGCTGCGAATCCCGGGACTAGCGGGAACAATGAGCAGTTCTTC.

This chain links TRBV20-1 with TRBJ2-2; D unresolved. The CDR3 is 13 amino acids. The V gene's germline CDR1 is DFQATT and CDR2 SNEGSKA (reference sequence). The germline V and J ends were trimmed by 2 bases and 4 bases, with 8 bases remaining between them. CDR3 amino acids: CSARPSPTGELFF. The CDR3 region has the DNA TGCAGTGCTAGACCGAGTCCCACCGGGGAGCTGTTTTTT.

V usage is TRBV5-1 and J usage is TRBJ2-1, with D perhaps matching TRBD1 or TRBD2 (5 bases each). This CDR3 is built from 16 residues. Per germline, CDR1 SGHRS and CDR2 YFSETQ. The ends were cut back, 2 bases at V and 10 bases at J, with 22 bases in the middle. The CDR3, as DNA: TGCGCCAGCAGCTTAGCATCCAGCGGTCTGGGGGAGGAGCAGTTCTTC. It yields the protein CASSLASSGLGEEQFF.

J is TRBJ2-3 and V is TRBV29-1; the D gene is possibly TRBD2 (6 bases). V lost 3 bases, J lost 0 bases, and 19 bases lay in between. The CDR3 runs to 17 residues. Germline assignment: CDR1 SQVTM and CDR2 ANQGSEA. CDR3: CSVDMPSAGVSTDTQYF. In DNA form, the CDR3 reads TGCAGCGTTGATATGCCTAGCGCCGGGGTGAGCACAGATACGCAGTATTTT.

A single count supports this clonotype. This chain uses TRBV5-1 with TRBJ2-7; 9 bases line up with TRBD1. The CDR3 runs 17 residues. The V and J ends lost 3 bases and 3 bases, in that order; junction bases with no gene match: 13. In germline, CDR1 is SGHRS, CDR2 YFSETQ. CDR3 bases: TGCGCCAGCAGCTCCCGGGGGACAGGGACGAAGAACTACGAGCAGTACTTC. Its protein is CASSSRGTGTKNYEQYF. The full variable domain, rest sourced from reference TRBV5-1 and TRBJ2-7, is KAGVTQTPRYLIKTRGQQVTLSCSPISGHRSVSWYQQTPGQGLQFLFEYFSETQRNKGNFPGRFSGRQFSNSRSEMNVSTLELGDSALYLCASSSRGTGTKNYEQYFGPGTRLTVT.

This clonotype was counted only a few times. This chain joins TRBV12-3 or TRBV12-4 and TRBJ2-4; tentatively, D is TRBD2 (5 bases). The germline V and J ends were trimmed by 4 bases and 8 bases, with 9 bases remaining between them. There are 12 residues in the CDR3. The CDR3 DNA sequence: TGTGCCAGCAGTTCGAGGGTTGACATTCAGTACTTC. Translation gives CASSSRVDIQYF.

This clonotype was seen a few times. The rearrangement joins TRBV11-1 to TRBJ2-1, with 9 bases identical to TRBD2. Germline CDR1 SGHAT, CDR2 FQDESV (reference sequence). V trimming: 1 base; J trimming: 4 bases; junction bases outside the gene matches: 11. The CDR3 covers 18 residues. This CDR3 is CASSLVPLAGVLYNEQFF. DNA for the CDR3: TGTGCCAGCAGCTTAGTCCCCTTAGCGGGAGTGTTATACAATGAGCAGTTCTTC.

V gene TRBV6-1 combines with J gene TRBJ1-5; D gene unclear. This CDR3 is built from 19 residues. The germline V and J ends were trimmed by 2 bases and 3 bases, with 23 bases remaining between them. Germline CDR1 is MNHNS and CDR2 is SASEGT. The CDR3 sequence: CASSELPINLGGFNQPQHF. The CDR3, as DNA: TGTGCCAGCAGTGAACTACCTATAAATTTGGGCGGATTCAATCAGCCCCAGCATTTT.